Below, 20 T cell receptor beta chains from the same sample are listed, as sequenced in a study of shared clonotypes between healthy human individuals. Sequencing was performed with immunoSEQ multiplex PCR; in TCRdb, only in-frame clones are kept and a portion is missing. Among about 550,000 clones listed, around 95% were seen once. The naive CD8 population came from CD45RO-negative cells selected for CCR7, without terminally differentiated effector memory CD45RA+ cells. Sequencing was done on a sample of naive CD8+ T cells sorted from blood. The origin of the receptors is a woman in her 30s in good health.

V and J are TRBV5-1 and TRBJ2-7; D may correspond to TRBD1 or TRBD2 (5 bases each). The V and J ends lost 0 bases and 1 base respectively, with 14 bases between them. CDR3 length: 16 amino acids. Germline-derived CDR1 and CDR2 are SGHRS and YFSETQ. The CDR3 DNA is TGCGCCAGCAGCTTGGTTCTGGGGACCCCTTCCTACGAGCAGTACTTC. Amino acids: CASSLVLGTPSYEQYF.

This sequence joins TRBV6-1 and TRBJ2-1; 8 bases match TRBD2. CDR1 MNHNS and CDR2 SASEGT come from the germline V gene. The CDR3 length is 19 residues. Trimming took 4 bases from V and 0 from J; bases not matched to a gene: 14. The CDR3 loop is CASSVPAGAPQHSYNEQFF. As DNA, the CDR3 is TGTGCCAGCAGTGTCCCAGCGGGAGCCCCACAACACTCCTACAATGAGCAGTTCTTC.

The chain recombines TRBV7-9 with TRBJ1-4, with D perhaps matching TRBD1 (6 bases). Germline values: CDR1 SEHNR, CDR2 FQNEAQ (reference sequence). V was pared by 5 bases and J by 5 bases, with 15 bases between. This CDR3 contains 15 residues. This chain's CDR3 is CASSTPGHDNEKLFF. The CDR3 region has the DNA TGTGCCAGCAGCACTCCGGGACATGACAATGAAAAACTGTTTTTT.

The CDR3 nucleotides are TGTGCCAGCAGTTTCTCGGACGGGTTCTACGAGCAGTACTTC. Protein product: CASSFSDGFYEQYF. The chain links TRBV27 to TRBJ2-7; D gene unclear. V dropped 3 bases and J dropped 3 bases, with 12 bases sitting between them. The CDR3 loop spans 14 amino acids. Germline CDR1 and CDR2: MNHEY and SMNVEV (reference sequence).

The chain recombines TRBV27 with TRBJ1-5; perhaps TRBD1 as D (6 bases). This CDR3 contains 15 residues. Germline V gives CDR1 MNHEY, CDR2 SMNVEV (reference sequence). V lost 2 bases, J lost 4 bases, and 12 bases lay in between. The CDR3 region is CASSLSIQGNQPQHF. DNA of the CDR3: TGTGCCAGCAGTTTAAGTATCCAGGGGAATCAGCCCCAGCATTTT.

V gene TRBV11-2 combines with J gene TRBJ2-1; the D gene is possibly TRBD2 (6 bases). The germline V and J ends were trimmed by 8 bases and 0 bases, with 14 bases remaining between them. This CDR3 is 15 amino acids long. Germline assignment: CDR1 SGHAT and CDR2 FQNNGV. The CDR3 reads CASSPSASSYNEQFF. The DNA of the CDR3 is TGTGCCAGCTCTCCTAGCGCGAGCTCCTACAATGAGCAGTTCTTC.

The gene calls are TRBV27 and TRBJ2-5; 7 bases fit TRBD2. The CDR3 contains 15 residues. The V gene's germline CDR1 is MNHEY and CDR2 SMNVEV (reference sequence). J was trimmed by 7 bases and V by 4 bases; bases with no gene match: 12. CDR3 bases: TGTGCCAGCAGTTCGGACCCCAGTGGCGGGGGGACCCAGTACTTC. This encodes CASSSDPSGGGTQYF.

This chain joins TRBV19 and TRBJ2-1; perhaps D is TRBD1 or TRBD2 (5 bases each). CDR3 length equals 17 residues. The germline V gene has CDR1 LNHDA and CDR2 SQIVND (reference sequence). With 4 bases removed from V and 5 bases from J, the gap between germline ends came to 21 bases. CDR3 nucleotides: TGTGCCAGTAGTAGGTGGGACCAACTGTTTGTGGACAATGAGCAGTTCTTC. Residues: CASSRWDQLFVDNEQFF.

J is TRBJ2-3 and V is TRBV6-1, with D possibly TRBD2 on 5 matching bases. CDR1 is MNHNS and CDR2 is SASEGT in the germline V gene. V lost 11 bases and J lost 4, with 13 bases in between. CDR3 length equals 12 residues. CDR3 coding DNA: TGTGCCCCCCCCCTAGCCGCAGATACGCAGTATTTT. Translation: CAPPLAADTQYF.

The rearrangement uses TRBV7-9 and TRBJ2-7, with D perhaps matching TRBD1 or TRBD2 (5 bases each). Trimming removed 3 bases from V and 5 bases from J, with 8 bases in between. The germline gives CDR1 SEHNR, CDR2 FQNEAQ (reference sequence). The CDR3 length is 12 residues. CDR3 sequence reads: CASSLWGNEQYF. The CDR3 DNA reads as TGTGCCAGCAGCTTGTGGGGGAACGAGCAGTACTTC.

CDR3 sequence reads: CASSYRDRRSPLHF. The DNA of the CDR3 is TGTGCCAGCAGCTACCGGGACAGACGTTCACCCCTCCACTTT. The V call is TRBV14, the J call TRBJ1-6, with 7 bases aligning to TRBD1. CDR1 is SGHDN and CDR2 is FVKESK in the germline V gene. The CDR3 consists of 14 residues. J gave up 9 bases and V 5 bases, and 7 bases lay outside the gene matches. Full variable domain (remainder filled in from reference TRBV14 and TRBJ1-6): EAGVTQFPSHSVIEKGQTVTLRCDPISGHDNLYWYRRVMGKEIKFLLHFVKESKQDESGMPNNRFLAERTGGTYSTLKVQPAELEDSGVYFCASSYRDRRSPLHFGNGTRLTVT.

The chain uses TRBV7-9 and TRBJ2-1, with D hard to call. Per germline, CDR1 SEHNR and CDR2 FQNEAQ (reference sequence). Trimming shortened V by 1 base and J by 10 bases, and 14 bases separated the two germline ends. This CDR3 has 14 amino acids. Here the CDR3 DNA reads TGTGCCAGCAGCTTAGGCTCTTCCACTGCCGAGCAGTTCTTC. Its translation: CASSLGSSTAEQFF. Looking up the rest from reference TRBV7-9 and TRBJ2-1 gives the full variable domain: DTGVSQNPRHKITKRGQNVTFRCDPISEHNRLYWYRQTLGQGPEFLTYFQNEAQLEKSRLLSDRFSAERPKGSFSTLEIQRTEQGDSAMYLCASSLGSSTAEQFFGPGTRLTVL.

The chain employs TRBV7-9 and TRBJ2-2, with D unclear. The V end lost 7 bases, the J end lost 6 bases, and 18 bases lay between the germline ends. The CDR3 has 15 amino acids. Germline-derived CDR1 and CDR2 are SEHNR and FQNEAQ (reference sequence). The CDR3 nucleotides are TGTGCCAGCATCAATTCCCCTTCCCCACCCGGGGAGCTGTTTTTT. Its protein product is CASINSPSPPGELFF.

V is TRBV10-3 and J is TRBJ1-5, with a tentative D call TRBD1 (5 bases). In germline, CDR1 is ENHRY, CDR2 SYGVKD. The CDR3 length is 14 residues. Trimming pared 0 bases from V and 4 bases from J, leaving 7 bases between. This CDR3 reads CAISESGPNQPQHF. CDR3 bases: TGTGCCATCAGTGAGTCGGGGCCTAATCAGCCCCAGCATTTT.

The V call is TRBV9, the J call TRBJ1-1; 10 bases fit TRBD1. The CDR3 covers 14 residues. Germline V gives CDR1 SGDLS, CDR2 YYNGEE. The junction had 6 bases not matched to a gene; V was cut back by 4 bases and J by 6 bases. The CDR3: CASSPTGGAPEAFF. The CDR3, as DNA: TGTGCCAGCAGCCCGACAGGGGGCGCACCTGAAGCTTTCTTT.

The rearrangement uses TRBV4-2 and TRBJ2-3, with no clear D. Germline loops: CDR1 LGHNA, CDR2 YNFKEQ. Trimming stripped 5 bases from V and 0 bases from J, with 9 bases between. The CDR3 runs 14 residues. CDR3 in amino acids: CASSYGRSTDTQYF. The CDR3, as DNA: TGTGCCAGCAGCTACGGACGGAGCACAGATACGCAGTATTTT.

The CDR3 DNA reads TGCGCCAGCAGCCACCGACTAGTAACCGGGGAGCTGTTTTTT. This translates into CASSHRLVTGELFF. This chain connects TRBV4-1 to TRBJ2-2; D is perhaps TRBD2 (6 bases). CDR1 and CDR2 (germline): MGHRA, YSYEKL. The length of the CDR3 is 14 residues. Trimming took 3 bases from V and 5 from J, leaving 10 bases between them.

The CDR3 region has the DNA TGTGCCATCAGTGAAGGGCTAAACACCGGGGAGCTGTTTTTT. Its protein product is CAISEGLNTGELFF. V gene TRBV10-3 combines with J gene TRBJ2-2; no definite D call. The V end was cut by 3 bases, the J end by 2 bases, with 7 bases between. In germline, CDR1 is ENHRY, CDR2 SYGVKD. The CDR3 consists of 14 residues.

This chain uses TRBV28 with TRBJ2-3; TRBD2 aligns across 7 bases. CDR1 is MDHEN, CDR2 SYDVKM, per germline. The CDR3 loop spans 12 amino acids. The J segment lost 2 bases and the V segment lost 8 bases, leaving 1 base of the junction unmatched. The DNA of the CDR3 is TGTGCCAGCGGGGACTACACAGATACGCAGTATTTT. This translates into CASGDYTDTQYF.

The chain recombines TRBV20-1 with TRBJ2-5; no clear D. CDR1 and CDR2 from the germline V gene are DFQATT and SNEGSKA (reference sequence). The CDR3 extends over 10 amino acids. Trimming removed 3 bases from V and 10 bases from J, with 9 bases in between. The CDR3 DNA sequence: TGCAGTGCTAGTTTTACGGGCCAGTACTTC. It specifies CSASFTGQYF.